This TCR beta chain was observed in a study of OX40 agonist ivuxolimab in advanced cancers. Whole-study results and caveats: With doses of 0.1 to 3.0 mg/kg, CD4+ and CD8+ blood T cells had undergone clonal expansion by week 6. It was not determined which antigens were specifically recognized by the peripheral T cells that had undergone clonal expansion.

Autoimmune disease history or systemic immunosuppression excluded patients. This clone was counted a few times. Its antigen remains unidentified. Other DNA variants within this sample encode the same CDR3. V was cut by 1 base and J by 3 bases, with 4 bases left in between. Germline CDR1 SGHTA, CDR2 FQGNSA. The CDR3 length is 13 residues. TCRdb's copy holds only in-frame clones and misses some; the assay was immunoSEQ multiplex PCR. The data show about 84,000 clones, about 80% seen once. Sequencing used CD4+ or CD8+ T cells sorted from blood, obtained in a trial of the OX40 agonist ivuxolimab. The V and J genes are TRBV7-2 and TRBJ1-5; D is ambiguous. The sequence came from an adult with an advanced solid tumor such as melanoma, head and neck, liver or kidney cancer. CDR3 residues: CASSLGPNQPQHF. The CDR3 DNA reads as TGTGCCAGCAGCTTAGGACCCAATCAGCCCCAGCATTTT.